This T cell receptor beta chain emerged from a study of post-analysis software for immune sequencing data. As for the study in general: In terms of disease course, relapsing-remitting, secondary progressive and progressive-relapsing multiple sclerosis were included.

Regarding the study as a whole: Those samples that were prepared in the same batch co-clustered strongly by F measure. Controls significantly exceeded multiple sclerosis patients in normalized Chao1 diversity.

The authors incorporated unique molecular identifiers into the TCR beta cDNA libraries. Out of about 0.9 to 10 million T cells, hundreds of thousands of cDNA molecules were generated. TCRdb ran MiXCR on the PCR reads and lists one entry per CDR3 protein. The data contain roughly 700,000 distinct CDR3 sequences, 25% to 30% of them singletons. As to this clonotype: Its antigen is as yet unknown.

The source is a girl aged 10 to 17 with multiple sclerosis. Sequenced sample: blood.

The CDR3 protein is CASRGIDRDGDTQYF. In nucleotides, the CDR3 is TGTGCCAGCAGGGGGATTGACCGCGATGGGGATACGCAGTATTTT. The rearrangement links TRBV28 to TRBJ2-3; no clear D. Deletions cut 6 bases from V and 6 bases from J, with 19 bases between. The CDR3 has 15 amino acids. Germline V lookup: CDR1 MDHEN, CDR2 SYDVKM. Using reference TRBV28 and TRBJ2-3 for the parts outside the CDR3, the full variable domain is DVKVTQSSRYLVKRTGEKVFLECVQDMDHENMFWYRQDPGLGLRLIYFSYDVKMKEKGDIPEGYSVSREKKERFSLILESASTNQTSMYLCASRGIDRDGDTQYFGPGTRLTVL.